The 8 T cell receptor beta chains listed next were all sequenced from one sample in a study of technical replicates of blood from a few donors. Here immunoSEQ multiplex PCR was the method, and the copy in TCRdb shows in-frame clones only, minus some. The sample lists under 85,000 clones, 91% occurring once. Sequenced material: T cells isolated from PBMCs. The receptors shown here come from a human donor in good health. Some clones in this sample may be carry-over from other donors' samples.

The J gene is TRBJ2-7, the V gene TRBV11-2; tentatively, D is TRBD1 (8 bases). V was trimmed by 5 bases and J by 4 bases, leaving 15 bases between them. Germline V gene data show CDR1 as SGHAT and CDR2 as FQNNGV. The CDR3 is made up of 14 amino acids. CDR3 bases: TGTGCCAGCAGCCCAAAACAGGGGGGGTACGAGCAGTACTTC. It yields the protein CASSPKQGGYEQYF.

The CDR3 protein is CASSLNRGSSGEQYF. The CDR3 coding sequence is TGTGCCAGCAGCCTTAACAGGGGCAGTAGTGGCGAGCAGTACTTC. V gene TRBV6-5 combines with J gene TRBJ2-7, with 7 nucleotides matching TRBD1. CDR3 size: 15 residues. The V segment lost 6 bases and the J segment 6 bases; nucleotides outside the gene matches: 14. Germline V gene sequence: CDR1 MNHEY, CDR2 SVGAGI.

The J gene is TRBJ2-7, the V gene TRBV4-2; D perhaps matches TRBD2 (6 bases). This CDR3 is built from 16 residues. V lost 3 bases to trimming and J lost 2 bases, with 17 bases between them. The germline CDR1 and CDR2 sequences are LGHNA and YNFKEQ. The CDR3 region is CASSQEMAGLTYEQYF. The DNA for the CDR3 is TGTGCCAGCAGCCAGGAGATGGCGGGACTCACCTACGAGCAGTACTTC.

The chain couples TRBV11-2 to TRBJ2-3, with D unresolved. V dropped 1 base and J dropped 4 bases, with 12 bases sitting between them. Germline V gene data show CDR1 as SGHAT and CDR2 as FQNNGV. This CDR3 is 15 amino acids long. The CDR3 DNA reads as TGTGCCAGCAGCTTAGTTGGCGGTGACGCAGATACGCAGTATTTT. Translating it yields CASSLVGGDADTQYF. The full variable domain, rest sourced from reference TRBV11-2 and TRBJ2-3, is EAGVAQSPRYKIIEKRQSVAFWCNPISGHATLYWYQQILGQGPKLLIQFQNNGVVDDSQLPKDRFSAERLKGVDSTLKIQPAKLEDSAVYLCASSLVGGDADTQYFGPGTRLTVL.

The chain joins TRBV2 to TRBJ1-5; 8 positions agree with TRBD1. Trimming cost V 8 bases and J 4 bases; bases outside gene matches: 19. CDR1 is SNHLY, CDR2 FYNNEI, per germline. The CDR3 is 18 residues long. CDR3 sequence reads: CASLQLQTGEALNQPQHF. The CDR3 DNA is TGTGCCAGCCTACAACTTCAGACAGGGGAAGCTCTTAATCAGCCCCAGCATTTT.

The J gene is TRBJ2-7, the V gene TRBV6-5; 9 nucleotides agree with TRBD1. This CDR3 contains 14 residues. J lost 4 bases, V lost 2 bases, and 3 bases had no gene match. The V gene's germline CDR1 is MNHEY and CDR2 SVGAGI. This chain's CDR3 is CASSYDRGVYEQYF. The CDR3 nucleotides are TGTGCCAGCAGTTACGACAGGGGGGTTTACGAGCAGTACTTC.

This sequence joins TRBV25-1 and TRBJ2-2, with 7 bases that match TRBD1. Germline CDR1 MGHDK, CDR2 SYGVNS. V was clipped by 10 bases and J by 5 bases; unmatched bases: 10. The CDR3 runs to 14 residues. CDR3 sequence (DNA): TGTGCCACTAAGGGGGCAGGGGGAACCGGGGAGCTGTTTTTT. Protein sequence: CATKGAGGTGELFF.

J is TRBJ2-7 and V is TRBV6-1; D is unresolved. The CDR3 spans 13 residues. V was trimmed by 1 base and J by 3 bases, leaving 7 bases between them. Germline loops: CDR1 MNHNS, CDR2 SASEGT. CDR3 in DNA: TGTGCCAGCAGTGAAGGTTTCCTCTACGAGCAGTACTTC. Translated: CASSEGFLYEQYF.